Listed below are T cell receptor beta chains from one sample, sequenced in a study of response to subunit inactivated influenza vaccine. TCRdb itself ran the RT-PCR reads through MiXCR, one entry per CDR3 protein. Among more than 550,000 distinct CDR3 sequences, 11% were seen once, and the ten largest hold 9.5% to 11%. The same sample was also studied in work on T cells expressing NK-cell markers.

This material consisted of PBMCs from blood, taken on the day of vaccination. Receptors were obtained from a man in his fifties or sixties who received an inactivated influenza vaccine. CDR3s include the opening cysteine and the closing phenylalanine or tryptophan. The order of the fields is clone size, J gene, V gene, D gene, CDR3 protein, CDR3 DNA. The D gene is left open where the match is weak. Not every row has a clone size; where given, it reads once, few, many or a size class.

few,TRBJ1-4,TRBV7-8,-,CASSSYRLRNEKLFF,TGTGCCAGCAGCTCCTACAGGCTCCGTAATGAAAAACTGTTTTTT
-,TRBJ2-5,TRBV20-1,-,CSASDSQETQYF,TGCAGTGCTAGCGACTCACAGGAGACCCAGTACTTC
few,TRBJ2-1,TRBV5-1,TRBD2,CASSLINFGGAGAGQFF,TGCGCCAGCAGCTTGATTAATTTCGGGGGGGCCGGGGCCGGGCAGTTCTTC
-,TRBJ2-7,TRBV5-1,-,CASRGGDEQYF,TGCGCCAGCAGAGGTGGCGACGAGCAGTACTTC
few,TRBJ2-1,TRBV4-2,TRBD2,CASSQETSGGVTQFF,TGTGCCAGCAGCCAGGAGACTAGCGGGGGGGTCACGCAGTTCTTC
many,TRBJ1-6,TRBV6-5,-,CASSYDPQYNSPLHF,TGTGCCAGCAGTTATGACCCGCAGTATAATTCACCCCTCCACTTT
-,TRBJ1-1,TRBV4-1,TRBD1,CASSQTGFYPAFF,TGCGCCAGCAGCCAGACAGGGTTCTACCCCGCTTTCTTT
-,TRBJ2-7,TRBV2,TRBD1,CASSEWTGGDYEQYF,TGTGCCAGCAGTGAATGGACAGGGGGAGACTACGAGCAGTACTTC
few,TRBJ1-4,TRBV6-5,TRBD1,CASSYSQGAANEKLFF,TGTGCCAGCAGTTACTCACAGGGGGCTGCTAATGAAAAACTGTTTTTT
-,TRBJ2-7,TRBV19,-,CATLRGHRGYEQYF,TGTGCCACCCTGAGGGGACACCGGGGATACGAGCAGTACTTC
many,TRBJ2-7,TRBV12-3/TRBV12-4,-,CASSLRGTTYEQYF,TGTGCCAGCAGTTTGCGGGGAACAACCTACGAGCAGTACTTC
few,TRBJ1-4,TRBV7-9,-,CASSLAGSLNEKLFF,TGTGCCAGCAGCTTAGCCGGCAGTCTTAATGAAAAACTGTTTTTT
few,TRBJ2-3,TRBV12-3/TRBV12-4,-,CASSFGRFGADTQYF,TGTGCCAGCAGTTTCGGTCGGTTCGGGGCAGATACGCAGTATTTT
-,TRBJ2-7,TRBV4-3,TRBD2,CASSQDWGGSPTYEQYF,TGCGCCAGCAGCCAAGATTGGGGGGGAAGTCCCACCTACGAGCAGTACTTC
few,TRBJ2-1,TRBV6-2/TRBV6-3,-,CASSYSRWAVPDYNEQFF,TGTGCCAGCAGTTACTCCCGATGGGCGGTCCCGGACTACAATGAGCAGTTCTTC
few,TRBJ1-2,TRBV28,-,CASSFTANYGYTF,TGTGCCAGCAGTTTCACAGCTAACTATGGCTACACCTTC
-,TRBJ1-1,TRBV5-5,-,CASSSLVQGEAFF,TGTGCCAGCAGCTCGCTCGTACAGGGTGAAGCTTTCTTT
many,TRBJ2-1,TRBV5-1,-,CASGALEGYNEQFF,TGCGCCAGCGGGGCCCTGGAAGGGTACAATGAGCAGTTCTTC
-,TRBJ1-1,TRBV19,-,CASSSTDKTGLTFF,TGTGCCAGTAGTTCGACAGACAAAACCGGTTTGACTTTCTTT
few,TRBJ2-6,TRBV6-1,TRBD1,CASTPRQGSGANVLTF,TGTGCCAGCACCCCAAGACAGGGATCTGGGGCCAACGTCCTGACTTTC
few,TRBJ2-1,TRBV12-3/TRBV12-4,-,CASSWDTRYNEQFF,TGTGCCAGCAGTTGGGACACCCGGTACAATGAGCAGTTCTTC
few,TRBJ2-1,TRBV12-3/TRBV12-4,-,CASSSTVYNEQFF,TGTGCCAGCAGTTCCACGGTCTACAATGAGCAGTTCTTC
few,TRBJ2-3,TRBV21-1,-,CASSNWPSGFRTDTQYF,TGTGCCAGCAGCAATTGGCCCAGCGGATTTCGCACAGATACGCAGTATTTT
-,TRBJ2-2,TRBV24-1,-,CATSGQKGLSTGELFF,TGTGCCACTTCAGGCCAAAAGGGCCTAAGCACCGGGGAGCTGTTTTTT
-,TRBJ2-3,TRBV19,-,CASSRSRQPTDTQYF,TGTGCCAGTAGTAGGAGTAGACAGCCCACAGATACGCAGTATTTT
-,TRBJ1-1,TRBV12-3/TRBV12-4,-,CASSSTLGGGLNTEAFF,TGTGCCAGCAGTTCGACCCTAGGGGGGGGCCTGAACACTGAAGCTTTCTTT
few,TRBJ1-1,TRBV21-1,-,CASSKGGARAFF,TGTGCCAGCAGCAAAGGGGGGGCCAGAGCTTTCTTT
few,TRBJ2-5,TRBV4-3,-,CASSQEGWGVQETQYF,TGCGCCAGCAGCCAAGAAGGTTGGGGGGTCCAGGAGACCCAGTACTTC
-,TRBJ1-1,TRBV5-1,-,CASSPGGGSGTEAFF,TGCGCCAGCAGCCCAGGAGGGGGGTCGGGCACTGAAGCTTTCTTT
-,TRBJ2-1,TRBV29-1,TRBD2,CSVEDAGLEVLNEQFF,TGCAGCGTTGAAGATGCCGGACTAGAGGTCTTAAATGAGCAGTTCTTC